This TCR beta chain derives from a study of cytomegalovirus exposure and HLA in healthy donors. Study at large: Inside one of the first data releases sat about 91 million unique TCRs taken from HLA-typed donors.

After removal of 5 bases from V and 5 bases from J, the junction contained 5 bases not matched to a gene. The germline gives CDR1 LNHDA, CDR2 SQIVND (reference sequence). The CDR3 contains 14 residues. For this clone: The antigen remains unidentified.

PCR primers comprised 60 Vbeta and 13 Jbeta primers. Profiling relied on immunoSEQ multiplex PCR, and the TCRdb table lists in-frame clones only, not all of them. Of some 98,000 clones listed, roughly three quarters are singletons. Study observations and caveats: The authors assumed roughly uniform sequencing depth across donors for presence/absence analyses. Immune exposure data for these donors was limited to CMV serostatus.

The genes are TRBV19 and TRBJ2-5; 10 bases line up with TRBD1. The sequence derives from a man aged 40-55 years in good health and CMV-seronegative. Material: PBMCs. The chain's CDR3 is CASSSGTGDETQYF. The CDR3 nucleotides read TGTGCCAGTAGTTCGGGGACAGGGGACGAGACCCAGTACTTC.